These T cell receptor beta chains were read from a single sample in a study of T cell repertoires in cytomegalovirus infection. MiXCR, run by TCRdb on the reads, gives a single entry per CDR3 protein. Among roughly 230,000 distinct CDR3 sequences, 22% were seen once, and the ten largest hold approximately 18%. The sample consisted of CD8+ T cells from PBMCs. These receptors all come from a human donor in good health (CMV status not recorded). Some clones in this sample may be carry-over from other donors' samples. CDR3s include the opening cysteine and the closing phenylalanine or tryptophan. Each record gives: D gene, J gene, clone size, V gene, CDR3 protein, CDR3 DNA. D genes are given only for firm matches. Clone size appears in some rows only: once, few, many, or a class for an expanded clone.

>TRBD2|TRBJ2-1|NA|TRBV7-9
CASSNKRGGPDEQFF
TGTGCCAGCAGCAACAAGCGGGGGGGTCCGGATGAGCAGTTCTTC
>TRBD1|TRBJ2-2|few|TRBV28
CASSHILGQGNTGELFF
TGTGCCAGCAGTCACATCCTAGGACAGGGTAACACCGGGGAGCTGTTTTTT
>NA|TRBJ1-1|many|TRBV7-9
CASSGGSGTEAFF
TGTGCCAGCAGCGGAGGTTCCGGGACTGAAGCTTTCTTT
>NA|TRBJ2-1|many|TRBV7-9
CASSLASYNEQFF
TGTGCCAGCAGCTTAGCCAGCTACAATGAGCAGTTCTTC
>TRBD2|TRBJ2-7|many|TRBV20-1
CSARSIGLAGYEQYF
TGCAGTGCTAGATCTATAGGACTAGCGGGCTACGAGCAGTACTTC
>TRBD1|TRBJ2-7|few|TRBV7-8
CASSTRQGGQFAIYFYEQYF
TGTGCCAGCAGCACTCGACAGGGGGGTCAATTCGCGATCTATTTCTACGAGCAGTACTTC
>TRBD2|TRBJ2-5|many|TRBV28
CASSHRLAGTLMQQETQYF
TGTGCCAGCAGCCACAGACTAGCGGGGACCCTAATGCAACAAGAGACCCAGTACTTC
>NA|TRBJ2-7|few|TRBV10-3
CAISESPGETYEQYF
TGTGCCATCAGTGAGTCGCCAGGGGAGACCTACGAGCAGTACTTC
>NA|TRBJ1-1|NA|TRBV7-3
CASSLGDSTEAFF
TGTGCCAGCAGCTTGGGGGATTCCACTGAAGCTTTCTTT
>TRBD2|TRBJ2-7|once|TRBV6-5
CASSYMGGGYEQYF
TGTGCCAGCAGTTATATGGGGGGGGGTTACGAGCAGTACTTC
>NA|TRBJ1-1|many|TRBV7-9
CASSLTGAAEAFF
TGTGCCAGCAGCTTAACGGGGGCCGCTGAAGCTTTCTTT
>TRBD1|TRBJ1-5|many|TRBV5-6
CASSLGTGAQPQHF
TGTGCCAGCAGCTTGGGCACAGGGGCCCAGCCCCAGCATTTT
>NA|TRBJ2-1|NA|TRBV5-1
CASSLELGAAYNEQFF
TGCGCCAGCAGCTTGGAACTGGGGGCCGCCTACAATGAGCAGTTCTTC
>TRBD1|TRBJ1-5|few|TRBV27
CASSLGTGVGYQPQHF
TGTGCCAGCAGTCTAGGGACAGGGGTTGGTTATCAGCCCCAGCATTTT
>TRBD1|TRBJ1-2|few|TRBV29-1
CSVPTGTALSGYTF
TGCAGCGTCCCAACCGGGACAGCCCTTTCGGGCTACACCTTC
>NA|TRBJ2-7|few|TRBV20-1
CSARDGSSGEQYF
TGCAGTGCTAGAGACGGGTCGTCCGGCGAGCAGTACTTC
>TRBD1|TRBJ2-1|few|TRBV2
CASTTRTGDPYNEQFF
TGTGCCAGCACCACAAGGACAGGGGACCCCTACAATGAGCAGTTCTTC
>NA|TRBJ1-5|NA|TRBV7-9
CASSNAGGGQPQHF
TGTGCCAGCAGCAATGCGGGGGGTGGGCAGCCCCAGCATTTT
>NA|TRBJ2-7|NA|TRBV6-1
CASSGMGEQYF
TGTGCCAGCTCGGGAATGGGCGAGCAGTACTTC
>NA|TRBJ1-2|many|TRBV10-3
CAISESEEGYTF
TGTGCCATCAGTGAGTCGGAGGAGGGCTACACCTTC
>NA|TRBJ2-3|NA|TRBV28
CASSFQGSASTDTQYF
TGTGCCAGCAGTTTCCAGGGCTCAGCTAGCACAGATACGCAGTATTTT
>NA|TRBJ2-2|few|TRBV28
CASSLISGGYTGELFF
TGTGCCAGCAGTTTAATCTCAGGGGGGTACACCGGGGAGCTGTTTTTT
>NA|TRBJ1-1|NA|TRBV29-1
CSEGGEMNTEAFF
TGCAGCGAAGGGGGTGAAATGAACACTGAAGCTTTCTTT
>TRBD2|TRBJ2-7|NA|TRBV7-9
CASSFGLAEYSYEQYF
TGTGCCAGCAGCTTCGGACTAGCGGAGTACTCCTACGAGCAGTACTTC
>NA|TRBJ2-5|many|TRBV7-2
CASKLVYQETQYF
TGTGCCAGCAAGCTGGTGTACCAAGAGACCCAGTACTTC
>NA|TRBJ2-1|few|TRBV20-1
CSARGAEHNEQFF
TGCAGTGCTAGAGGGGCCGAGCACAATGAGCAGTTCTTC
>TRBD2|TRBJ2-7|few|TRBV5-1
CASSLARTGGGYEQYF
TGCGCCAGCAGCTTGGCCCGGACGGGGGGGGGCTACGAGCAGTACTTC
>NA|TRBJ2-7|many|TRBV28
CASIGLSYEQYF
TGTGCCAGCATAGGCCTCTCCTACGAGCAGTACTTC
>NA|TRBJ2-5|few|TRBV7-9
CASSQRGYQETQYF
TGTGCCAGCAGTCAACGAGGGTACCAAGAGACCCAGTACTTC
>NA|TRBJ2-3|many|TRBV7-2
CASSLLAGDTQYF
TGTGCCAGCAGCTTACTAGCCGGCGATACGCAGTATTTT
>NA|TRBJ1-5|NA|TRBV27
CASSYGTDIKPQHF
TGTGCCAGCAGTTACGGGACCGACATCAAGCCCCAGCATTTT
>NA|TRBJ2-7|few|TRBV28
CASSFRSPSYEQYF
TGTGCCAGCAGTTTTCGTTCCCCCTCCTACGAGCAGTACTTC
>NA|TRBJ2-1|few|TRBV5-1
CASSLDSGASYNEQFF
TGCGCCAGCAGCTTGGATTCCGGGGCTTCGTACAATGAGCAGTTCTTC
>NA|TRBJ2-1|NA|TRBV12-3/TRBV12-4
CASSSGSLDEQFF
TGTGCCAGCAGTAGTGGGTCTCTTGATGAGCAGTTCTTC
>NA|TRBJ1-2|few|TRBV4-1
CASSQDPGNYGYTF
TGCGCCAGCAGCCAAGATCCGGGGAACTATGGCTACACCTTC
>NA|TRBJ2-3|NA|TRBV12-3/TRBV12-4
CASSHQTPDTQYF
TGTGCCAGCAGTCACCAGACCCCAGATACGCAGTATTTT
>NA|TRBJ2-1|many|TRBV19
CASSMGYNEQFF
TGTGCCAGTAGTATGGGTTACAATGAGCAGTTCTTC
>NA|TRBJ1-4|many|TRBV28
CASSRQHFGYEKLFF
NA
>TRBD2|TRBJ2-1|NA|TRBV29-1
CSVEERGPDAEQFF
TGCAGCGTTGAGGAGCGGGGGCCCGATGCTGAGCAGTTCTTC
>TRBD1|TRBJ1-4|many|TRBV7-6
CASSLTGGRDELFF
TGTGCCAGCAGCTTGACAGGGGGCCGGGATGAGTTGTTTTTT
>NA|TRBJ2-1|NA|TRBV6-1
CASSAGGHGDNEQFF
TGTGCCAGCAGTGCCGGGGGACACGGAGACAATGAGCAGTTCTTC
>TRBD2|TRBJ2-1|NA|TRBV14
CASSHELAGGLNEQFF
TGTGCCAGCAGCCACGAGCTAGCGGGGGGGCTGAATGAGCAGTTCTTC
>NA|TRBJ2-7|NA|TRBV29-1
CSVEFGQRDEQYF
TGCAGCGTTGAATTCGGGCAACGGGACGAGCAGTACTTC
>NA|TRBJ2-7|few|TRBV7-6
CASSLAPRSSYEQYF
TGTGCCAGCAGCTTAGCGCCCAGGTCGTCCTACGAGCAGTACTTC
>NA|TRBJ1-6|once|TRBV6-5
CASSSVRPPGSPLHF
TGTGCCAGCAGTTCGGTCAGACCCCCCGGTTCACCCCTCCACTTT
>NA|TRBJ1-2|few|TRBV28
CASSPRGIGTYGYTF
TGTGCCAGCAGTCCTCGGGGGATAGGGACCTATGGCTACACCTTC
>NA|TRBJ1-5|NA|TRBV6-2/TRBV6-3
CASSPGGRGNQPQHF
TGTGCCAGCAGTCCCGGTGGGAGGGGCAATCAGCCCCAGCATTTT
>NA|TRBJ2-3|NA|TRBV15
CATSGPTDTQYF
TGTGCCACCAGCGGGCCCACAGATACGCAGTATTTT
>NA|TRBJ1-6|NA|TRBV20-1
CSARDYGGSGSYNSPLHF
TGCAGTGCTAGAGATTACGGAGGGTCCGGCTCCTATAATTCACCCCTCCACTTT
>NA|TRBJ1-3|few|TRBV19
CATPESSGNTIYF
TGTGCCACCCCCGAGAGCTCTGGAAACACCATATATTTT
>NA|TRBJ2-2|few|TRBV4-1
CASSPREGLLTGELFF
TGCGCCAGCAGCCCCCGGGAAGGGCTTCTAACCGGGGAGCTGTTTTTT
>NA|TRBJ2-7|NA|TRBV7-9
CASRESGEQYF
TGTGCCAGCAGGGAAAGCGGCGAGCAGTACTTC
>NA|TRBJ1-5|many|TRBV7-9
CASSLSGSSNQPQHF
TGTGCCAGCAGCTTATCTGGGTCTAGCAATCAGCCCCAGCATTTT